These 14 T cell receptor beta chains came from one sample sequenced in a study of T-cell memory formation after mild COVID-19. TCRdb passed the 5' RACE reads through MiXCR, listing each CDR3 protein once. The data contain some 350,000 distinct CDR3 sequences, about 15% of them singletons. The sequenced sample was PBMCs or a T cell subset sorted from them (not recorded which). These receptors originate from a man younger than 35 who had mild COVID-19 (a few samples of this study predate the infection). Cell type and time point are not known.

This clonotype was seen many times. The chain is built from TRBV12-3 or TRBV12-4 and TRBJ2-1, with 7 bases fitting TRBD1. The junction had 9 bases not matched to a gene; V was cut back by 6 bases and J by 7 bases. This CDR3 is built from 14 residues. In DNA form, the CDR3 reads TGTGCCAGCAGAGACAGGGTAACGAGGAATGAGCAGTTCTTC. Its translation: CASRDRVTRNEQFF.

This clonotype was counted at least ten times. The chain joins TRBV7-2 to TRBJ2-1; D remains ambiguous. With 2 bases removed from V and 7 bases from J, the gap between germline ends came to 6 bases. Germline-derived CDR1 and CDR2 are SGHTA and FQGNSA. The CDR3 sequence is 12 residues long. This CDR3 reads CASSLYPNEQFF. CDR3 nucleotides: TGTGCCAGCAGCTTATACCCTAATGAGCAGTTCTTC.

This clonotype was found many times. The chain carries TRBV2 and TRBJ2-3; D possibly matches TRBD1 or TRBD2 (5 bases each). V was cut by 10 bases and J by 3 bases, with 8 bases left in between. This CDR3 is 11 amino acids long. Per the germline V gene, CDR1 is SNHLY and CDR2 is FYNNEI. For the CDR3, the DNA is TGTGCCAATGGGGGTACAGATACGCAGTATTTT. The encoded protein is CANGGTDTQYF. Filled out from reference TRBV2 and TRBJ2-3, the complete variable domain reads EPEVTQTPSHQVTQMGQEVILRCVPISNHLYFYWYRQILGQKVEFLVSFYNNEISEKSEIFDDQFSVERPDGSNFTLKIRSTKLEDSAMYFCANGGTDTQYFGPGTRLTVL.

The chain is built from TRBV2 and TRBJ2-3; 9 nucleotides match TRBD2. The CDR3 runs 15 residues. Germline values: CDR1 SNHLY, CDR2 FYNNEI. With 4 bases clipped from V and 0 bases from J, the junction kept 2 bases outside the gene matches. The CDR3 loop reads CASSVGTSSTDTQYF. The CDR3 DNA reads as TGTGCCAGCAGTGTTGGGACTAGCAGCACAGATACGCAGTATTTT.

The chain recombines TRBV7-9 with TRBJ1-2, with D perhaps matching TRBD1 (5 bases). This CDR3 spans 16 amino acids. Germline V gives CDR1 SEHNR, CDR2 FQNEAQ (reference sequence). V gave up 0 bases and J gave up 3 bases, with 14 bases separating them. The CDR3 coding sequence is TGTGCCAGCAGCTTAGCGCAGCAGGGACCCTACTATGGCTACACCTTC. It codes for CASSLAQQGPYYGYTF.

This clonotype was counted only a few times. This chain joins TRBV5-1 and TRBJ2-2; no firm D call. The CDR3 is 13 amino acids. Germline-derived CDR1 and CDR2 are SGHRS and YFSETQ. V was pared by 6 bases and J by 0 bases, with 6 bases between. CDR3 amino acids: CASNAANTGELFF. Here the CDR3 DNA reads TGCGCCAGCAACGCCGCGAACACCGGGGAGCTGTTTTTT. The full variable domain, with the rest looked up from reference TRBV5-1 and TRBJ2-2, is KAGVTQTPRYLIKTRGQQVTLSCSPISGHRSVSWYQQTPGQGLQFLFEYFSETQRNKGNFPGRFSGRQFSNSRSEMNVSTLELGDSALYLCASNAANTGELFFGEGSRLTVL.

This clonotype was seen many times. The chain employs TRBV28 and TRBJ1-2, with unresolved D. The CDR3 loop spans 11 amino acids. Germline V gives CDR1 MDHEN, CDR2 SYDVKM. V lost 3 bases and J lost 7, with 6 bases in between. CDR3 region: CASSLGFGYTF. The DNA of the CDR3 is TGTGCCAGCAGTTTGGGTTTTGGCTACACCTTC.

This clonotype was observed a few times. V and J are TRBV12-3 or TRBV12-4 and TRBJ2-3; D possibly corresponds to TRBD1 (6 bases). Trimming removed 10 bases at V and 5 bases at J, with 16 bases between. The CDR3 sequence is 13 residues long. CDR3 amino acids: CATSGDPGDTQYF. CDR3 bases: TGTGCCACCTCAGGGGACCCCGGAGATACGCAGTATTTT.

The rearrangement links TRBV11-3 to TRBJ2-2; D is perhaps TRBD2 (5 bases). The CDR3 loop spans 12 amino acids. The V gene lost 9 bases and the J gene lost 4 bases, with 9 bases spanning the gap. In germline, CDR1 is SGHNT, CDR2 YENEEA. CDR3 DNA sequence: TGTGCCAGTGGACTGACCACCGGGGAGCTGTTTTTT. Translation gives CASGLTTGELFF.

The chain carries TRBV18 and TRBJ2-1; 14 bases line up with TRBD2. The germline CDR1 and CDR2 sequences are KGHSH and LQKENI. J was trimmed by 9 bases and V by 5 bases; bases with no gene match: 3. The CDR3 length is 14 residues. CDR3 sequence (DNA): TGTGCCAGCTCAGCCGGGACTAGCGGGAGTGAGCAGTTCTTC. Residues: CASSAGTSGSEQFF.

This clonotype was counted many times. V is TRBV5-1 and J is TRBJ1-2; tentatively, D is TRBD1 (6 bases). This CDR3 is 12 amino acids long. CDR1 SGHRS and CDR2 YFSETQ come from the germline V gene. Trimming stripped 9 bases from V and 8 bases from J, with 17 bases between. The CDR3 is CATKQGEEGYTF. The CDR3 bases are TGCGCCACTAAACAGGGTGAGGAGGGCTACACCTTC.

The chain uses TRBV27 and TRBJ1-2, with 11 bases that match TRBD1. This CDR3 is 16 amino acids long. The junction had 14 bases not matched to a gene; V was cut back by 8 bases and J by 6 bases. The germline CDR1 and CDR2 sequences are MNHEY and SMNVEV (reference sequence). Here the CDR3 reads CASGWGGQGVVDGYTF. CDR3 in DNA: TGTGCCAGCGGATGGGGGGGACAGGGGGTCGTAGATGGCTACACCTTC.

This clonotype was found a few times. V gene TRBV4-3 combines with J gene TRBJ2-2, with D unresolved. The germline V gene has CDR1 LGHNA and CDR2 YSLEER. The CDR3 sequence is 16 residues long. Trimming left V 0 bases short and J 7 bases short, with 15 bases between. The CDR3 spells CASSQEPRLDFGELFF. For the CDR3, the DNA is TGCGCCAGCAGCCAAGAACCTAGGCTTGACTTCGGGGAGCTGTTTTTT.

The rearrangement links TRBV7-2 to TRBJ2-6, with unresolved D. V was pared by 8 bases and J by 3 bases, with 11 bases between. CDR3 length equals 14 residues. Per germline, CDR1 SGHTA and CDR2 FQGNSA. CDR3 DNA: TGTGCCAGCGGTCCAGTAGGTGGGGCCAACGTCCTGACTTTC. Translation: CASGPVGGANVLTF.